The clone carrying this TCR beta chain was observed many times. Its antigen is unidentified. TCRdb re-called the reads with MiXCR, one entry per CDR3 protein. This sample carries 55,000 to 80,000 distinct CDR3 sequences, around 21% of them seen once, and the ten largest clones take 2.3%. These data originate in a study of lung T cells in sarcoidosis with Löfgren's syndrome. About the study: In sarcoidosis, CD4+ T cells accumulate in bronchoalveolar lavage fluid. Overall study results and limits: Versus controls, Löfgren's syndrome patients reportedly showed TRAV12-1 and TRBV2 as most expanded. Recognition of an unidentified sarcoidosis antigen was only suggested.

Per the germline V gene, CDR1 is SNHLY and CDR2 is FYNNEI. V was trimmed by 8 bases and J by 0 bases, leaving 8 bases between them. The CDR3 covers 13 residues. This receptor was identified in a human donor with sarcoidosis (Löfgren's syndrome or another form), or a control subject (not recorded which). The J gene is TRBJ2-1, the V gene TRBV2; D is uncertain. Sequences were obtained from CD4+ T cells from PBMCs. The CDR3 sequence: CASSENSYNEQFF. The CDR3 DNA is TGTGCCAGCTCCGAGAACTCCTACAATGAGCAGTTCTTC.